The sequence of this T cell receptor beta chain was determined in a study of T cell changes during pregnancy in multiple sclerosis. Trimming took off 10 bases at V and 3 bases at J, with 25 bases between the two ends. Germline lookup yields CDR1 SGHVS and CDR2 FNYEAQ. There are 16 residues in the CDR3. The protocol was immunoSEQ multiplex PCR, while the TCRdb copy is restricted to in-frame clones and leaves out a portion. The repertoire holds about 60,000 clones, 92% seen once, with about 2.5% in the top ten. The chain recombines TRBV7-6 with TRBJ2-7, with D tentatively TRBD1 (6 bases). The sequenced sample was peripheral blood, obtained in the first trimester of pregnancy. The sequence was obtained from a female donor with multiple sclerosis, enrolled in a pregnancy study. CDR3 sequence: CATPNPPNRESYEQYF. In nucleotides, the CDR3 is TGTGCCACCCCAAACCCCCCGAACAGGGAAAGCTACGAGCAGTACTTC.